This T cell receptor beta chain comes out of a study of T cells in localized non-small cell lung cancer. Overall study findings and caveats: A median of about 54 of the top 100 tumor clones appeared in adjacent lung, which was paired and uninvolved.

Germline assignment: CDR1 SGHAT and CDR2 FQNNGV. CDR3 size: 14 residues. After removal of 5 bases from V and 4 bases from J, the junction contained 7 bases not matched to a gene. As for this clone: What it binds is unknown.

TCRdb's copy holds only in-frame clones and misses some; the assay was immunoSEQ multiplex PCR. The data contain over 20,000 clones, 92% of them singletons. This TCR was sampled from a woman aged 35 to 70 with stage I lung adenocarcinoma. The specimen comprised peripheral blood, sampled before any cancer treatment. The chain carries TRBV11-2 and TRBJ1-1, with 7 bases aligning to TRBD1. In nucleotides, the CDR3 is TGTGCCAGCAGCCTCGAGGGGGCCAGCACTGAAGCTTTCTTT. Translating gives CASSLEGASTEAFF. Combining the CDR3 with reference TRBV11-2 and TRBJ1-1 gives the whole variable domain EAGVAQSPRYKIIEKRQSVAFWCNPISGHATLYWYQQILGQGPKLLIQFQNNGVVDDSQLPKDRFSAERLKGVDSTLKIQPAKLEDSAVYLCASSLEGASTEAFFGQGTRLTVV.